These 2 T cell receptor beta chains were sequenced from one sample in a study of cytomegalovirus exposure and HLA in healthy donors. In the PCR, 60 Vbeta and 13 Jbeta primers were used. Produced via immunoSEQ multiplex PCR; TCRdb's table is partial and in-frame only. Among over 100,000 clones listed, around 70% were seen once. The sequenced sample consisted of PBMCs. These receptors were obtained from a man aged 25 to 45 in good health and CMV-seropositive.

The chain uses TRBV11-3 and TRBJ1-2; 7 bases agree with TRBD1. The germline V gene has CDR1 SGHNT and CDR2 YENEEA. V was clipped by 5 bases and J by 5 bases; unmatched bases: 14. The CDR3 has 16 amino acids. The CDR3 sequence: CASSRAFRDRVYGYTF. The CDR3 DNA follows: TGTGCCAGCAGCCGCGCTTTCCGGGACAGAGTTTATGGCTACACCTTC.

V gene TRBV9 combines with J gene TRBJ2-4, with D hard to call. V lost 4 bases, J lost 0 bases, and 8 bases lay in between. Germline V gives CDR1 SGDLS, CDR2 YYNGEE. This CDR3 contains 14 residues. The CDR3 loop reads CASSPSIAKNIQYF. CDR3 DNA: TGTGCCAGCAGCCCCTCTATAGCCAAAAACATTCAGTACTTC. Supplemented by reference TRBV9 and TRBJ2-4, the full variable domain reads DSGVTQTPKHLITATGQRVTLRCSPRSGDLSVYWYQQSLDQGLQFLIQYYNGEERAKGNILERFSAQQFPDLHSELNLSSLELGDSALYFCASSPSIAKNIQYFGAGTRLSVL.